This T cell receptor (beta chain) was obtained from a study of T cell responses to AZD1222 COVID-19 vaccine. Study results and caveats: Increased Spike-specific TCR breadth and depth were observed after two AZD1222 doses.

CDR3 size: 13 residues. V was pared by 6 bases and J by 4 bases, with 12 bases between. CDR1 MNHEY and CDR2 SVGAGI come from the germline V gene. Details on this clone: The antigen remains undetermined. Other DNA variants within this sample encode the same CDR3.

TCRdb keeps only in-frame clones here, not all; method: immunoSEQ multiplex PCR. The sample carries about 130,000 clones, around nine tenths recorded once. The sequence was obtained from an adult in good health. V usage is TRBV6-5 and J usage is TRBJ1-2; no firm D call. This specimen consisted of peripheral blood, obtained on day 0 of AZD1222 vaccination. In DNA form, the CDR3 reads TGTGCCAGCAGGCGGACGGCCCTCTATGGCTACACCTTC. It codes for CASRRTALYGYTF.